This T cell receptor (beta chain) was retrieved from a study of CXCR3-negative and CXCR3-positive naive CD8 T cells. The TRB cDNA libraries were prepared by 5' RACE with UMI labels. No DNA is given; TCRdb re-called the 5' RACE reads and lists each CDR3 protein once. Its table lists some 130,000 distinct CDR3 sequences. A note on this clonotype: Antigen: not known.

Overall study results and limits: Memory CD8+ T cell repertoires were far less diverse than both naive subsets.

The CDR3 spans 16 residues. Germline V lookup: CDR1 SGHVS, CDR2 FNYEAQ. Within the CD8+ T cell compartment, naive cells were CD45RO-CCR7+CD27+CD95-. What was sequenced was naive CXCR3- CD8+ T cells from blood. Described subset: CD45RO-CCR7+CD27+CD95- naive CD8+ T cells lacking CXCR3 (TNR3-). This receptor was obtained from a human donor in good health. Some clones in this sample may be carry-over from other donors' samples. The chain carries TRBV7-6 and TRBJ2-7; there is no DNA to check the TCRdb D call of TRBD1. The CDR3 spells CASSLAVSGSAYEQYF.